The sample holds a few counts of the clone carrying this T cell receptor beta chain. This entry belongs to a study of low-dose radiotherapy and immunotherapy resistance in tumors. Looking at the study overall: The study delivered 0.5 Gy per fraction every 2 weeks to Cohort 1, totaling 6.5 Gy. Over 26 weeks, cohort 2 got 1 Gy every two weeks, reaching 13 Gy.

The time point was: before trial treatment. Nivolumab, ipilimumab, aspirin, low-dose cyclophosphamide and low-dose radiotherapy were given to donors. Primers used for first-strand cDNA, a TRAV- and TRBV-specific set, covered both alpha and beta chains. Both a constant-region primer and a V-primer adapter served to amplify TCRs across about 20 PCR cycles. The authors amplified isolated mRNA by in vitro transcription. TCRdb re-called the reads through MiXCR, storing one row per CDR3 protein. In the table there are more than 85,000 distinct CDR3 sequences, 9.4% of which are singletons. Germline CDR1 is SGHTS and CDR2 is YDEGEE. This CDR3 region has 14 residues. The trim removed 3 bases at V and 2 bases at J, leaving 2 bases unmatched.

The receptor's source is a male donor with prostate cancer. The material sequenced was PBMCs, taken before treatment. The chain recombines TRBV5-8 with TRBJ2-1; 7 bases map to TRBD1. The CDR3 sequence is CASSYQGAYNEQFF. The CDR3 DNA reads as TGTGCCAGCAGCTACCAGGGGGCCTACAATGAGCAGTTCTTC.